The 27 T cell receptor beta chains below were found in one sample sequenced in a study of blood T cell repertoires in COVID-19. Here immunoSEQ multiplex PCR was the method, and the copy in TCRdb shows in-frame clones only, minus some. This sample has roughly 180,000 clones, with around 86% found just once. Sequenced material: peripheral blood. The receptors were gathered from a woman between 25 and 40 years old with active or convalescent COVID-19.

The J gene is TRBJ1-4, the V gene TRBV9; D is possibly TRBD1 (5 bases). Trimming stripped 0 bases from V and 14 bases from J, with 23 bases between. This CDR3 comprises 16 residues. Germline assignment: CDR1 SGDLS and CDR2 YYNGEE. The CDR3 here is CASSVGGNTGPGGLFF. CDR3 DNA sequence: TGTGCCAGCAGCGTAGGTGGAAACACAGGTCCGGGGGGTCTGTTTTTT.

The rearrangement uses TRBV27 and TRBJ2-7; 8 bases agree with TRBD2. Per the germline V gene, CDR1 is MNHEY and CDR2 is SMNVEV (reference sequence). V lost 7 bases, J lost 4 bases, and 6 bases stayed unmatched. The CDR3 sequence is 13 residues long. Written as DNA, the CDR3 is TGTGCCAGCACGGGGGGGGCCCTTTACGAGCAGTACTTC. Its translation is CASTGGALYEQYF.

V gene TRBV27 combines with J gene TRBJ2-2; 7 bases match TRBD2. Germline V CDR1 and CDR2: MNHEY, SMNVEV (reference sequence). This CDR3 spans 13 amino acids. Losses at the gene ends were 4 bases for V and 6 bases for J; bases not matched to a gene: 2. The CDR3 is CASSWGLSGELFF. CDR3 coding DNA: TGTGCCAGCAGTTGGGGACTATCCGGGGAGCTGTTTTTT.

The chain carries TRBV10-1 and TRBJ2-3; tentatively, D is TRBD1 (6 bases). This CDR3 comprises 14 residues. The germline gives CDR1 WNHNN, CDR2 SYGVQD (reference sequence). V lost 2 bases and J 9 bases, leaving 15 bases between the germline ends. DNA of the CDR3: TGCGCCAGCAGTGAGGCTTCAGGGGCCCACACGCAGTATTTT. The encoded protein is CASSEASGAHTQYF.

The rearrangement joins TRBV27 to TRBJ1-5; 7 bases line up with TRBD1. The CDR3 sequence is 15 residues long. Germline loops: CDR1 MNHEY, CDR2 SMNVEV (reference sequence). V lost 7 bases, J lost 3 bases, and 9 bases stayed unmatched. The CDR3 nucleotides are TGTGCCAGCAAACAGGGACAGCTGACCAATCAGCCCCAGCATTTT. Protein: CASKQGQLTNQPQHF.

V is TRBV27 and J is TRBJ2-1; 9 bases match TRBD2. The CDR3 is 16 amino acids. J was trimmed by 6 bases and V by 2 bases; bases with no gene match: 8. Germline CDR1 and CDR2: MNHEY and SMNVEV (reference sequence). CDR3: CASSLSPASGVNEQFF. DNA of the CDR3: TGTGCCAGCAGTTTAAGCCCGGCTAGCGGGGTCAATGAGCAGTTCTTC.

CDR3 DNA: TGCGCCAGCAGCTCGTGGACAGGGGTGAACACTGAAGCTTTCTTT. Protein sequence: CASSSWTGVNTEAFF. The chain combines TRBV5-1 with TRBJ1-1, with 9 bases aligning to TRBD1. The CDR3 covers 15 residues. Trimming took 3 bases from V and 0 from J; bases not matched to a gene: 3. Germline V gene sequence: CDR1 SGHRS, CDR2 YFSETQ.

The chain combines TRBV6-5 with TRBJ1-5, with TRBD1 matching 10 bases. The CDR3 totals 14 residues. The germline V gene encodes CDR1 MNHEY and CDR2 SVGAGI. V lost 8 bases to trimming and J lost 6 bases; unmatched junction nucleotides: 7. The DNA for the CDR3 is TGTGCCAGCTCGGACAGGGGGAAGACTCAGCCCCAGCATTTT. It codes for CASSDRGKTQPQHF.

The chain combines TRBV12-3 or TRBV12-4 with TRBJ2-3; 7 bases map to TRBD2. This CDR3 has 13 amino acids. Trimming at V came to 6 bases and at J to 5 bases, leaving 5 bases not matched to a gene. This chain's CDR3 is CASSSGGRDTQYF. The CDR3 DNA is TGTGCCAGCAGCTCCGGGGGGAGAGATACGCAGTATTTT.

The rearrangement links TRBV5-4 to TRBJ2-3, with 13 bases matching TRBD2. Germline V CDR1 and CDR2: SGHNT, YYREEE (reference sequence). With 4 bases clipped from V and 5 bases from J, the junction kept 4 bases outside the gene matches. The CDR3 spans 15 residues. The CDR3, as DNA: TGTGCCAGCAGCCCGGGACTAGCGGGATTAGATACGCAGTATTTT. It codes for CASSPGLAGLDTQYF.

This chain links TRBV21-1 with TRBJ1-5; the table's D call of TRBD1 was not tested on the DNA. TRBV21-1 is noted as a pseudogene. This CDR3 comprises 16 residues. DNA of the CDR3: TGTGCCAGCAGCAAATTACCAGGGATCGGTAATCAGCCCCAGCATTTT. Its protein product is CASSKLPGIGNQPQHF.

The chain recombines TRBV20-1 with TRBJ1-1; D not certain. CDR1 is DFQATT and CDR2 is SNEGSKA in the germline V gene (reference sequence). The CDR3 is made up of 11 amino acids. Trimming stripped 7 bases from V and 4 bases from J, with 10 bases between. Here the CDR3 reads CSGFFGTEAFF. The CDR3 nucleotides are TGCAGTGGATTTTTCGGCACTGAAGCTTTCTTT.

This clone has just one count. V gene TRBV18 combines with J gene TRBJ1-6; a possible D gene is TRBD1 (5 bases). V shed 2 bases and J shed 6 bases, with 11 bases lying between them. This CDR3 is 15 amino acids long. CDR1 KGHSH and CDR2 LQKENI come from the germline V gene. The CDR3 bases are TGTGCCAGCTCACCAGGTTCAGGGTCTAATTCACCCCTCCACTTT. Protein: CASSPGSGSNSPLHF.

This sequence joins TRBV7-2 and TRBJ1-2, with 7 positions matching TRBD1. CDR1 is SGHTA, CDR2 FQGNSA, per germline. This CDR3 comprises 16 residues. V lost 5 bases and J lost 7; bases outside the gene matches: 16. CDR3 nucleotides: TGTGCCAGCAGCCTAGACCCTAGCGACAGGGTCCGTGGCTACACCTTC. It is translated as CASSLDPSDRVRGYTF.

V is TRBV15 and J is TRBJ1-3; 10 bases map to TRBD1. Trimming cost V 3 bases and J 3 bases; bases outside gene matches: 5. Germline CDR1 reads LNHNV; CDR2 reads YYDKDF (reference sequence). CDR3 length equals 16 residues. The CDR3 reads CATSSHRDRGGNTIYF. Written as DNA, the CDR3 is TGTGCCACCAGCAGCCACCGGGACAGGGGTGGAAACACCATATATTTT.

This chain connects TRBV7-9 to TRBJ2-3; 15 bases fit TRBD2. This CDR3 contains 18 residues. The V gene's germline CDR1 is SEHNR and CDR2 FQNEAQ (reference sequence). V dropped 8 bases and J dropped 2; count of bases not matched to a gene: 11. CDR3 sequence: CASAGLAGGVGNTDTQYF. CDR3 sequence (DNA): TGTGCCAGCGCGGGACTAGCGGGAGGAGTGGGAAACACAGATACGCAGTATTTT. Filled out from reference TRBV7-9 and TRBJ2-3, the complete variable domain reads DTGVSQNPRHKITKRGQNVTFRCDPISEHNRLYWYRQTLGQGPEFLTYFQNEAQLEKSRLLSDRFSAERPKGSFSTLEIQRTEQGDSAMYLCASAGLAGGVGNTDTQYFGPGTRLTVL.

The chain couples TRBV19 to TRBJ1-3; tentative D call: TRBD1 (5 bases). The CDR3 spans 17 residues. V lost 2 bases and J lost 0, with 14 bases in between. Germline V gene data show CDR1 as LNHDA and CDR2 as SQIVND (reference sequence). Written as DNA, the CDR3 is TGTGCCAGTAGTATAACCAGGACAAGTAGCTCTGGAAACACCATATATTTT. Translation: CASSITRTSSSGNTIYF.

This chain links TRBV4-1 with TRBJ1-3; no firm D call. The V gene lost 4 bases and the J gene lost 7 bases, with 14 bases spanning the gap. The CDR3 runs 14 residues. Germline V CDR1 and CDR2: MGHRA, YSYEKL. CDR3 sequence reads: CASSRADGSNTIYF. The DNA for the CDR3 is TGCGCCAGCAGCCGGGCGGACGGGAGTAACACCATATATTTT.

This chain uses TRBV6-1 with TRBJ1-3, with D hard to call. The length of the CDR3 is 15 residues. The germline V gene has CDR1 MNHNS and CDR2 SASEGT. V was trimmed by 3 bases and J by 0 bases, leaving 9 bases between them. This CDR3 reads CASSDPGSSGNTIYF. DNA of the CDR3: TGTGCCAGCAGTGATCCCGGGAGCTCTGGAAACACCATATATTTT.

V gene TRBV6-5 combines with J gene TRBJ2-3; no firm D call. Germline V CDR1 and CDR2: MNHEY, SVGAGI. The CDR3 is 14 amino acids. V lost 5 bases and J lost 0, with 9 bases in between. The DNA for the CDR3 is TGTGCCAGCAGTCCCTTACTGAGCACAGATACGCAGTATTTT. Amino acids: CASSPLLSTDTQYF.

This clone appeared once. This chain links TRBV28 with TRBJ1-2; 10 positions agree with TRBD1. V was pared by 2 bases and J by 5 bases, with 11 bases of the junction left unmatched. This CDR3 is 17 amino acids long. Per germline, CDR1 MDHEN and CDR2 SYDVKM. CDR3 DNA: TGTGCCAGCAGTTTAGGACCAACCCGGACAGGGGGGTATGGCTACACCTTC. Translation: CASSLGPTRTGGYGYTF.

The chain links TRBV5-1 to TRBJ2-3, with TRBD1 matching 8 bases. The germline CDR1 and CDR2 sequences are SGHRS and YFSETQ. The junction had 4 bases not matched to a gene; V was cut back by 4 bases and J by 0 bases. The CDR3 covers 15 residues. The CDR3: CASSPGTGSTDTQYF. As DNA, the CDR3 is TGCGCCAGCAGCCCCGGGACAGGAAGCACAGATACGCAGTATTTT.

The chain's CDR3 is CATERLLTYEQYF. The CDR3 DNA reads as TGTGCCACGGAACGCCTACTAACCTACGAGCAGTACTTC. The chain carries TRBV28 and TRBJ2-7; no clear D. The V and J ends lost 10 bases and 2 bases respectively, with 15 bases between them. The V gene's germline CDR1 is MDHEN and CDR2 SYDVKM. The CDR3 extends over 13 amino acids.

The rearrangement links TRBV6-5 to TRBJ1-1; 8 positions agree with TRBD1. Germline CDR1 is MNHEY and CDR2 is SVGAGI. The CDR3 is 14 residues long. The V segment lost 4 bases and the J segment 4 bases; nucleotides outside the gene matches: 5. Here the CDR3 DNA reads TGTGCCAGCAGTTCGACAGGGGTACGCACTGAAGCTTTCTTT. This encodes CASSSTGVRTEAFF.

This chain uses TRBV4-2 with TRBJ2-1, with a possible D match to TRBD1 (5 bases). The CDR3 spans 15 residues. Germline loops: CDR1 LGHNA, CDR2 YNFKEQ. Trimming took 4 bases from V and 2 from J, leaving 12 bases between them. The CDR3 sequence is CASSPRAGTYNEQFF. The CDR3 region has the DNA TGTGCCAGCAGCCCCAGGGCTGGCACCTACAATGAGCAGTTCTTC.

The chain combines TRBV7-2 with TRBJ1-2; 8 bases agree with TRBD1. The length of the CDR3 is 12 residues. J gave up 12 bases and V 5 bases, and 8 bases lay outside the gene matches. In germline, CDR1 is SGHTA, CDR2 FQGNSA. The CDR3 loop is CASSERQGANTF. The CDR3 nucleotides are TGTGCCAGCAGCGAGCGCCAGGGGGCAAACACCTTC. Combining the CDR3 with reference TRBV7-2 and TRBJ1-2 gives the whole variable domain GAGVSQSPSNKVTEKGKDVELRCDPISGHTALYWYRQSLGQGLEFLIYFQGNSAPDKSGLPSDRFSAERTGGSVSTLTIQRTQQEDSAVYLCASSERQGANTFGSGTRLTVV.

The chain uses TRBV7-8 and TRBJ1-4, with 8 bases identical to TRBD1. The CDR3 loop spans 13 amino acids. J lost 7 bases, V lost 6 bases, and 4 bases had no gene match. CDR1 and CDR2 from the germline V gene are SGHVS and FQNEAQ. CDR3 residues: CASSYDRGEKLFF. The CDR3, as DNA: TGTGCCAGCAGTTACGACAGGGGTGAAAAACTGTTTTTT. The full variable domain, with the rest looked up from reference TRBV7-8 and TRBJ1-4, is GAGVSQSPRYKVAKRGQDVALRCDPISGHVSLFWYQQALGQGPEFLTYFQNEAQLDKSGLPSDRFFAERPEGSVSTLKIQRTQQEDSAVYLCASSYDRGEKLFFGSGTQLSVL.